This record looks at one TCR beta chain sequence and its context. Its matching antigen is unknown. This specimen belongs to a study of radiation and T cells in renal cell carcinoma. Study context: Nephrectomy followed 15 Gy stereotactic body radiation by 4 weeks.

Time point specified: blood 2 weeks post-SBRT. Treatment defined: 15 Gy SBRT to primary tumor, nephrectomy 4 weeks later. The study's findings and limits: Top tumor clonotypes rose in blood 2 weeks post-radiation, then contracted.

Assay used: immunoSEQ multiplex PCR; TCRdb lists only in-frame clones, some missing. The table lists 100,000 to 150,000 clones, more than 75% of them singletons. Germline-derived CDR1 and CDR2 are MNHNS and SASEGT. This CDR3 comprises 13 residues. V gave up 1 base and J gave up 10 bases, with 8 bases separating them. The sequence was collected from a woman in her 70s with renal cell carcinoma. V and J are TRBV6-1 and TRBJ1-6; D uncertain. The sequences come from blood, collected from a patient whose treatment included radiotherapy and nephrectomy. The CDR3 is CASSEEGGSPLHF. The CDR3, as DNA: TGTGCCAGCAGTGAAGAAGGCGGGTCACCCCTCCACTTT.